Described below is a single T cell receptor beta chain sequence and its context. Data came from immunoSEQ multiplex PCR; TCRdb stores just in-frame clones and leaves some out. The sample lists 70,000 to 95,000 clones, roughly 84% occurring once. The data derive from a study of OX40 agonist ivuxolimab in advanced cancers. The germline V gene encodes CDR1 SGHTA and CDR2 FQGTGA. The V gene lost 3 bases and the J gene lost 6 bases, with 10 bases spanning the gap. The CDR3 is 13 amino acids. This TCR was recovered from an adult with an advanced solid tumor such as melanoma, head and neck, liver or kidney cancer. Sequencing was performed on CD4+ or CD8+ T cells sorted from blood, taken in a trial of the OX40 agonist ivuxolimab. This chain joins TRBV7-3 and TRBJ2-3; maybe TRBD1 (6 bases). In nucleotides, the CDR3 is TGTGCCAGCAGCTTCAGGGGTTCGGATACGCAGTATTTT. As protein: CASSFRGSDTQYF. The whole variable domain, remainder taken from reference TRBV7-3 and TRBJ2-3, is GAGVSQTPSNKVTEKGKYVELRCDPISGHTALYWYRQSLGQGPEFLIYFQGTGAADDSGLPNDRFFAVRPEGSVSTLKIQRTERGDSAVYLCASSFRGSDTQYFGPGTRLTVL.